The 15 T cell receptor beta chains presented below share a single source sample, sequenced in a study of control samples from healthy donors and cancer patients. Clones were sequenced by immunoSEQ multiplex PCR, and TCRdb holds only the in-frame ones, with some missing. This repertoire shows tens of thousands of clones, roughly 87% found once; its top ten account for over 3.5%. Sequenced material: blood. The receptors were sampled from a woman between 50 and 59 years old in good health.

This clone was detected only once. The CDR3 DNA follows: TGTGCCAGCAGCTCATACGGTAGCTCTGGGGCCAACGTCCTGACTTTC. It yields the protein CASSSYGSSGANVLTF. This chain links TRBV7-3 with TRBJ2-6, with D unclear. Germline V gene lookup returns CDR1 SGHTA and CDR2 FQGTGA. The V end lost 4 bases, the J end lost 0 bases, and 10 bases lay between the germline ends. The CDR3 is 16 amino acids.

The V and J genes are TRBV6-2 or TRBV6-3 and TRBJ1-2, with D hard to call. With 5 bases removed from V and 3 bases from J, the gap between germline ends came to 7 bases. The germline V gene encodes CDR1 MNHEY and CDR2 SVGEGT. This CDR3 spans 12 amino acids. The CDR3 coding sequence is TGTGCCAGCAGTCTCAGACACTATGGCTACACCTTC. Translation gives CASSLRHYGYTF.

The V call is TRBV19, the J call TRBJ2-2; 9 bases align to TRBD2. The CDR3 extends over 16 amino acids. CDR1 is LNHDA, CDR2 SQIVND, per germline (reference sequence). The V gene end was trimmed by 4 bases and the J gene end by 3 bases; junction bases not matched to a gene: 6. The CDR3 region is CASSNLAGGYTGELFF. The CDR3 DNA reads as TGTGCCAGTAGTAATCTGGCGGGAGGGTACACCGGGGAGCTGTTTTTT.

This chain uses TRBV28 with TRBJ1-4; the D gene is possibly TRBD1 (5 bases). CDR1 and CDR2 from the germline V gene are MDHEN and SYDVKM. Deletions cut 4 bases from V and 8 bases from J, with 17 bases between. The CDR3 loop spans 15 amino acids. CDR3 bases: TGTGCCAGCAGTTCGACGGGGGGGGTACGCGAAAAACTGTTTTTT. Protein sequence: CASSSTGGVREKLFF.

V is TRBV27 and J is TRBJ2-1; 9 bases are shared with TRBD2. The germline V gene encodes CDR1 MNHEY and CDR2 SMNVEV (reference sequence). V was clipped by 5 bases and J by 1 base; unmatched bases: 12. The CDR3 is made up of 18 amino acids. CDR3 region: CASSISQGAGGSYNEQFF. CDR3 bases: TGTGCCAGCAGTATAAGCCAGGGAGCGGGAGGATCCTACAATGAGCAGTTCTTC.

The rearrangement uses TRBV9 and TRBJ2-2; a weak D match, TRBD2 (6 bases). Trimming cost V 3 bases and J 2 bases, with 17 bases left between them. The CDR3 spans 17 residues. Germline-derived CDR1 and CDR2 are SGDLS and YYNGEE. This chain's CDR3 is CASSGGALAQNTGELFF. CDR3 coding DNA: TGTGCCAGCAGCGGAGGAGCCCTAGCGCAAAACACCGGGGAGCTGTTTTTT.

The V gene is TRBV5-4, the J gene TRBJ2-2; 13 bases line up with TRBD2. Trimming took 4 bases from V and 2 from J; bases not matched to a gene: 2. CDR1 is SGHNT, CDR2 YYREEE, per germline (reference sequence). CDR3 size: 16 residues. Here the CDR3 reads CASSTSGRANTGELFF. In DNA form, the CDR3 reads TGTGCCAGCAGCACTAGCGGGAGGGCCAACACCGGGGAGCTGTTTTTT.

This chain links TRBV14 with TRBJ2-4, with 8 bases identical to TRBD1. Trimming removed 3 bases from V and 11 bases from J; junction bases left unmatched: 6. This CDR3 is 13 amino acids long. Germline CDR1 is SGHDN and CDR2 is FVKESK. CDR3 in amino acids: CASSHDRGFVQYF. CDR3 coding DNA: TGTGCCAGCAGCCACGACAGGGGCTTTGTTCAGTACTTC.

This chain uses TRBV7-9 with TRBJ2-1; tentative D call: TRBD2 (6 bases). Germline V gene lookup returns CDR1 SEHNR and CDR2 FQNEAQ (reference sequence). The CDR3 is 13 amino acids. V lost 4 bases and J lost 5, with 9 bases in between. CDR3 amino acids: CASSSGVNNEQFF. The CDR3 nucleotides read TGTGCCAGCAGCTCGGGGGTAAACAATGAGCAGTTCTTC.

V usage is TRBV19 and J usage is TRBJ1-2; D is unclear. In germline, CDR1 is LNHDA, CDR2 SQIVND (reference sequence). The V and J ends lost 6 bases and 4 bases respectively, with 15 bases between them. The CDR3 loop spans 14 amino acids. The CDR3 reads CASRKTDGRYGYTF. The CDR3 DNA reads as TGTGCCAGTAGAAAAACAGACGGACGCTATGGCTACACCTTC. Full variable domain (remainder filled in from reference TRBV19 and TRBJ1-2): DGGITQSPKYLFRKEGQNVTLSCEQNLNHDAMYWYRQDPGQGLRLIYYSQIVNDFQKGDIAEGYSVSREKKESFPLTVTSAQKNPTAFYLCASRKTDGRYGYTFGSGTRLTVV.

The chain's CDR3 is CASSSYRGSPLHF. The DNA of the CDR3 is TGTGCCAGCAGCTCATACAGGGGATCACCCCTCCACTTT. The V and J genes are TRBV9 and TRBJ1-6, with 7 bases aligning to TRBD1. V dropped 4 bases and J dropped 10; count of bases not matched to a gene: 5. The CDR3 consists of 13 residues. In germline, CDR1 is SGDLS, CDR2 YYNGEE.

In this sample, this clone turned up a few times. The chain is built from TRBV3-1 (or the pseudogene TRBV3-2) and TRBJ1-5; weak D call: TRBD1 (5 bases). CDR3 length equals 13 residues. The V and J ends lost 4 bases and 3 bases respectively, with 7 bases between them. Germline lookup yields CDR1 LGHDT and CDR2 YNNKEL (reference sequence). CDR3 loop: CASSLGTNQPQHF. DNA for the CDR3: TGTGCCAGCAGCCTGGGGACCAATCAGCCCCAGCATTTT.

V usage is TRBV5-1 and J usage is TRBJ2-2; D remains ambiguous. Deletions cut 4 bases from V and 3 bases from J, with 16 bases between. CDR3 length: 16 amino acids. Germline-derived CDR1 and CDR2 are SGHRS and YFSETQ. Here the CDR3 reads CASSLEGIGYTGELFF. CDR3 sequence (DNA): TGCGCCAGCAGCCTCGAAGGAATAGGGTACACCGGGGAGCTGTTTTTT.

The rearrangement links TRBV9 to TRBJ2-7, with 9 positions matching TRBD2. Trimming cost V 4 bases and J 3 bases; bases outside gene matches: 11. The V gene's germline CDR1 is SGDLS and CDR2 YYNGEE. The CDR3 totals 16 residues. DNA for the CDR3: TGTGCCAGCAGCCCGCGGGCGACTAGCGGAAACTACGAGCAGTACTTC. As protein: CASSPRATSGNYEQYF.

The CDR3, as DNA: TGTGCCAGCAGTGAAGGTGGAGGGTCCCAAGAGACCCAGTACTTC. It specifies CASSEGGGSQETQYF. The chain couples TRBV6-1 to TRBJ2-5, with D maybe TRBD2 (6 bases). The CDR3 loop spans 15 amino acids. From germline, CDR1 is MNHNS and CDR2 SASEGT. Deletions cut 1 base from V and 1 base from J, with 10 bases between.